This TCR beta chain came from a study of circulating and synovial CD4+ cells in juvenile arthritis. Germline V CDR1 and CDR2: GTSNPN, SVGIG (reference sequence). Losses at the gene ends were 3 bases for V and 10 bases for J; bases not matched to a gene: 9. The CDR3 is made up of 13 amino acids. The protocol was immunoSEQ multiplex PCR, while the TCRdb copy is restricted to in-frame clones and leaves out a portion. Among about 33,000 clones listed, 90% to 95% were seen once. Specimen: CD4+ T cells from blood. The source is a human donor with juvenile idiopathic arthritis. V is TRBV30 and J is TRBJ1-1; the match to TRBD1 covers 9 bases. For the CDR3, the DNA is TGTGCCTGGAGGACGATACCGGGACAGGGAGCTTTCTTT. Protein: CAWRTIPGQGAFF.